One sample yielded the 2 T cell receptor beta chains listed below, sequenced in a study of blood T cell repertoires in COVID-19. Method: immunoSEQ multiplex PCR; TCRdb's copy keeps in-frame clones and lacks some. Of 200,000 to 250,000 clones in the sample, almost 90% were seen once. The sample comprised peripheral blood. All receptors derive from a woman in her fifties or sixties with acute or convalescent COVID-19.

The chain joins TRBV2 to TRBJ1-1; D perhaps matches TRBD1 (5 bases). The CDR3 runs 15 residues. Trimming removed 8 bases from V and 4 bases from J, with 20 bases in between. Germline CDR1 is SNHLY and CDR2 is FYNNEI. The CDR3 sequence is CASQSRVQLSTEAFF. CDR3 DNA sequence: TGTGCCAGCCAATCCAGGGTTCAGCTGAGCACTGAAGCTTTCTTT.

This clone was found once. J is TRBJ2-1 and V is TRBV5-1; 9 nucleotides match TRBD2. With V trimmed by 0 bases and J by 4 bases, 2 bases remained unmatched. Germline lookup yields CDR1 SGHRS and CDR2 YFSETQ. The CDR3 runs 15 residues. CDR3 DNA sequence: TGCGCCAGCAGCTTGGTTCTAGCGGGGTACAATGAGCAGTTCTTC. Encoded protein: CASSLVLAGYNEQFF.